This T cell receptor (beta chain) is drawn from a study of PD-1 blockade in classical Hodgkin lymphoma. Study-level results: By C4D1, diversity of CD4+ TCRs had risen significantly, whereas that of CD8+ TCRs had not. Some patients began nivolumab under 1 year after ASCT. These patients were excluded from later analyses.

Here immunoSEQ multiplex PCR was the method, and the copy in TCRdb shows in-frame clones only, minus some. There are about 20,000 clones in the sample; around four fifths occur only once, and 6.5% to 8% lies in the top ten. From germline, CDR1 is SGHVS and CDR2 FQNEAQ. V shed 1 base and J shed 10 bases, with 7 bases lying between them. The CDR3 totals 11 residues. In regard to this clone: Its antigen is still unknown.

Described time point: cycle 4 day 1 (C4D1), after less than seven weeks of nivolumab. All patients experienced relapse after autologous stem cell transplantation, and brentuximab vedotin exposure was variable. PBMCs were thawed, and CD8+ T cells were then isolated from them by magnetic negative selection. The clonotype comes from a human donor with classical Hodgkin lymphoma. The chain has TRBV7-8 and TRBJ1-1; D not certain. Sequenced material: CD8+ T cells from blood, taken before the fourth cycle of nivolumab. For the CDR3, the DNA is TGTGCCAGCAGCTTAGGTTCTGGAGCTTTCTTT. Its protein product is CASSLGSGAFF.